Listed below are T cell receptor beta chains from one sample, sequenced in a study of shared clonotypes between healthy human individuals. This table comes from immunoSEQ multiplex PCR, and its TCRdb copy is limited to in-frame clones, with some not included. This table has about 480,000 clones, 79% appearing once. Input material: PBMCs. Receptors originate from a woman in her thirties or forties in good health. Some clones in this sample may be carry-over from other donors' samples. Both conserved end residues are part of each CDR3. Each record gives: V gene, CDR3 protein.

v_gene: TRBV18
CDR3aa: CASSPGAASYEQYF

v_gene: TRBV9
CDR3aa: CASSSPGGGRWNEQFF

v_gene: TRBV30
CDR3aa: CAWSGGAGNTIYF

v_gene: TRBV7-8
CDR3aa: CASSLGGSGANVLTF

v_gene: TRBV2
CDR3aa: CASRAERERTGELFF

v_gene: TRBV2
CDR3aa: CASSSPFFLGPSSYEQYF

v_gene: TRBV29-1
CDR3aa: CSATSGRVSYNEQFF

v_gene: TRBV6-1
CDR3aa: CASATDRGPYEQYF

v_gene: TRBV28
CDR3aa: CASNPTGGYYGYTF

v_gene: TRBV5-5
CDR3aa: CASSRAGDPSGANVLTF

v_gene: TRBV5-8
CDR3aa: CASSLGTGPYGYTF

v_gene: TRBV18
CDR3aa: CASSPGGSTGGEQYF

v_gene: TRBV10-3
CDR3aa: CAISEEGDTEAFF

v_gene: TRBV7-3
CDR3aa: CASSLNRDGSPETQYF

v_gene: TRBV14
CDR3aa: CASSQEIQSTQYF

v_gene: TRBV7-9
CDR3aa: CASMIAGVNNEQFF

v_gene: TRBV18
CDR3aa: CASSPGQGQGGYTF

v_gene: TRBV5-1
CDR3aa: CASSLGQGATEAFF

v_gene: TRBV19
CDR3aa: CASSIGPGGSARDEQYF